This T cell receptor (beta chain) was profiled in a study of T cell responses to AZD1222 COVID-19 vaccine. Whole-study findings and limits: With dominance at 160-218 and 743-854, vaccine-associated CD4 TCRs spanned spike.

The length of the CDR3 is 15 residues. V lost 6 bases to trimming and J lost 4 bases; unmatched junction nucleotides: 10. Germline V gene data show CDR1 as MNHEY and CDR2 as SMNVEV (reference sequence). Sequencing used immunoSEQ multiplex PCR; TCRdb keeps in-frame clones, though not all of them. The top ten hold 4% to 4.5% of the sample, which has some 120,000 clones, about 87% seen once. As for this clone: Its antigen is still unknown.

The chain links TRBV27 to TRBJ1-1; 8 nucleotides line up with TRBD1. The source material was peripheral blood, sampled on day 0 of AZD1222 vaccination. The sequence was collected from an adult in good health. CDR3 protein: CASSYRQGMSTEAFF. CDR3 in DNA: TGTGCCAGCAGCTATCGACAGGGGATGAGCACTGAAGCTTTCTTT.